Below, one T cell receptor (beta chain) is given with its context. The antigen remains undetermined. The data are from a study of multiple sclerosis patients with progressive multifocal leukoencephalopathy. Study conclusions and caveats: In most PML patients, TRB repertoires appeared less diverse by entropy. Findings may reflect JC virus infection or just general immunocompromise.

The time point here: time of PML onset. PML was confirmed by JC virus DNA in cerebrospinal fluid. The T3 samples were drawn when PML began. Using immunoSEQ multiplex PCR, the repertoire was profiled, and TCRdb retains in-frame clones only, with some absent. The sample yields roughly 32,000 clones, approximately 86% seen once. The CDR3 runs to 15 residues. Germline-derived CDR1 and CDR2 are MDHEN and SYDVKM. Trimming pared 4 bases from V and 1 base from J, leaving 13 bases between. This sample comprised PBMCs, obtained from a patient treated with natalizumab. V and J are TRBV28 and TRBJ1-1; the D gene is possibly TRBD1 (6 bases). This clonotype was sampled from a woman aged 40 to 49 with progressive multifocal leukoencephalopathy. The CDR3 region has the DNA TGTGCCAGCAGTTCGGTTCTAGGGGGGAACACTGAAGCTTTCTTT. Encoded protein: CASSSVLGGNTEAFF.